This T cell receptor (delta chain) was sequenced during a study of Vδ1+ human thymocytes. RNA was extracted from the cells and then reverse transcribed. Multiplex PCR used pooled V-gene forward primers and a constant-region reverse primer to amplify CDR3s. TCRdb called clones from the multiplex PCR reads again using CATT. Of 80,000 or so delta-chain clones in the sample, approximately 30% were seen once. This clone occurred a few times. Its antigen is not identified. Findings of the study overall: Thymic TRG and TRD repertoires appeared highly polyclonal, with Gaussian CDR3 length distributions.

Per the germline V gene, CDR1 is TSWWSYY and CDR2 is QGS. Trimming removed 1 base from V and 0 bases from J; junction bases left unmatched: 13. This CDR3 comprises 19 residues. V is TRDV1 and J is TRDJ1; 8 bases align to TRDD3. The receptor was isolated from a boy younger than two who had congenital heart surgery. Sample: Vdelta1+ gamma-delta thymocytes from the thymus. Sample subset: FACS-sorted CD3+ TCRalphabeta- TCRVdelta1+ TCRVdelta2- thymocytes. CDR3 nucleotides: TGTGCTCTTGGGGAACGACTTTCCCCAGTACTGGGGGACACCGATAAACTCATCTTT. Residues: CALGERLSPVLGDTDKLIF.